This T cell receptor (beta chain) was sequenced for a study of blood T cells in healthy people across ages. Primers used in a second PCR of roughly 6 to 11 cycles were a sample-barcoded 5' primer and a J-beta primer mix. One entry per CDR3 protein results from TCRdb running MiXCR on the 5' RACE reads. The table includes 790,000 or so distinct CDR3 sequences, about 46% detected once. This clonotype has a handful of counts. The sequence came from a man older than 75 in good health. The sequencing input was blood.

The CDR3 loop is CAWPPPLRQGFDTEAFF. The CDR3 DNA follows: TGTGCCTGGCCCCCACCTCTTCGACAGGGGTTTGACACTGAAGCTTTCTTT. This chain links TRBV30 with TRBJ1-1; 8 positions agree with TRBD1. J gave up 3 bases and V 5 bases, and 17 bases lay outside the gene matches. Germline V gene lookup returns CDR1 GTSNPN and CDR2 SVGIG (reference sequence). This CDR3 region has 17 residues.